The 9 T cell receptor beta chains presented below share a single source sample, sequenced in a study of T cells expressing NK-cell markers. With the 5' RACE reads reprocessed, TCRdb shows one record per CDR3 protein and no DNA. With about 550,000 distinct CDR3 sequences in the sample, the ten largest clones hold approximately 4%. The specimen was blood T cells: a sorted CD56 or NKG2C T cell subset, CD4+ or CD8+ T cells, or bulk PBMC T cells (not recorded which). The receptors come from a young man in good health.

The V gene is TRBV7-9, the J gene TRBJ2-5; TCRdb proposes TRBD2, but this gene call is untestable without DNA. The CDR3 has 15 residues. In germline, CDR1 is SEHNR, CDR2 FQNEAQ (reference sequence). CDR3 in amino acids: CASSSLAGSQETQYF.

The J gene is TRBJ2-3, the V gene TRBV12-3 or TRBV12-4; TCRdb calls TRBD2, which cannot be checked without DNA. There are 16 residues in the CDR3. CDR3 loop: CASQELAGGSTDTQYF.

The CDR3 loop is CASSVRELPYEQYF. This chain connects TRBV2 to TRBJ2-7. CDR3 length: 14 residues. Germline-derived CDR1 and CDR2 are SNHLY and FYNNEI.

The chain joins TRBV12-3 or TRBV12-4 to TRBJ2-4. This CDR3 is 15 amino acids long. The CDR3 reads CASSLAGAAKNIQYF.

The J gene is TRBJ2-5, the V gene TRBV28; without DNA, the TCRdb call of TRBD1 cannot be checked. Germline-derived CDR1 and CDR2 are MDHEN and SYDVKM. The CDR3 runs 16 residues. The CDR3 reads CASSLYRDRGHETQYF.

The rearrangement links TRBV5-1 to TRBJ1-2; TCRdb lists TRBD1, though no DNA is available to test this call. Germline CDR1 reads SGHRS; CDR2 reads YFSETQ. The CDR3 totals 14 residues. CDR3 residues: CASSLGQGKGGYTF.

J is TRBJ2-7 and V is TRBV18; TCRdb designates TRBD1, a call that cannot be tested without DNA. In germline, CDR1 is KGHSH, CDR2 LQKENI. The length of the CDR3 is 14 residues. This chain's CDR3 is CASSPRDRSYEQYF.

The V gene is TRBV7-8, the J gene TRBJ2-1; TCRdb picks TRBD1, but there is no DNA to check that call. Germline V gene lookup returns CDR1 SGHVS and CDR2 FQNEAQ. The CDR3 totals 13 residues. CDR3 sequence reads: CASSLVSGHLQFF.

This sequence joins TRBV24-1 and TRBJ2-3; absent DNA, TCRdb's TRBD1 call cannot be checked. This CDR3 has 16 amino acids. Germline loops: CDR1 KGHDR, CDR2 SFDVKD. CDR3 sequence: CATSDPTGMATDTQYF.